This T cell receptor (beta chain) was obtained from a study of response to subunit inactivated influenza vaccine. Points from the study as a whole: The authors proposed limited new T cell recruitment per seasonal influenza vaccination.

Concerning this clonotype itself: The antigen is not known.

V gave up 4 bases and J gave up 5 bases, with 15 bases separating them. Germline lookup yields CDR1 LGHDT and CDR2 YNNKEL (reference sequence). This CDR3 comprises 14 residues. TCRdb ran MiXCR on the RT-PCR reads and lists one entry per CDR3 protein. The profile shows hundreds of thousands of distinct CDR3 sequences, 7.5% to 8.5% of them singletons. The rearrangement joins TRBV3-1 to TRBJ2-7; D is possibly TRBD2 (5 bases). The receptor's source is a man between 50 and 75 years old who received an inactivated influenza vaccine. This specimen was PBMCs from blood, taken 23 months after vaccination. CDR3 sequence reads: CASSRQAGRDEQYF. The CDR3 region has the DNA TGTGCCAGCAGCCGTCAGGCGGGTCGAGACGAGCAGTACTTC.